Each of the 7 T cell receptor beta chains below was sequenced from the same sample in a study of blood T cells in healthy people across ages. Primers used in a second PCR of roughly 6 to 12 cycles were a sample-barcoded 5' primer and a J-beta primer mix. TCRdb used MiXCR to reprocess the 5' RACE reads, holding one entry per CDR3 protein. Among some 1.5 million distinct CDR3 sequences listed, 25% to 30% were seen once. Sequenced sample: blood. These receptors all stem from a woman aged 30 to 39 in good health.

This clonotype was detected a few times. The chain carries TRBV29-1 and TRBJ1-1, with a possible D match to TRBD1 (5 bases). The germline CDR1 and CDR2 sequences are SQVTM and ANQGSEA. The germline V and J ends were trimmed by 4 bases and 4 bases, with 19 bases remaining between them. The CDR3 is 15 amino acids. The CDR3 DNA reads as TGCAGCGTTGTGGGGTCGGATGTTAGGGGCACTGAAGCTTTCTTT. Translating gives CSVVGSDVRGTEAFF. Looking up the rest from reference TRBV29-1 and TRBJ1-1 gives the full variable domain: SAVISQKPSRDICQRGTSLTIQCQVDSQVTMMFWYRQQPGQSLTLIATANQGSEATYESGFVIDKFPISRPNLTFSTLTVSNMSPEDSSIYLCSVVGSDVRGTEAFFGQGTRLTVV.

V is TRBV2 and J is TRBJ1-1; a weak D match, TRBD1 (5 bases). Trimming removed 7 bases at V and 6 bases at J, with 12 bases between. Looked up from germline, CDR1 is SNHLY and CDR2 is FYNNEI. There are 12 residues in the CDR3. The DNA of the CDR3 is TGTGCCAGCAAAGGGACTCCGGCTGAAGCTTTCTTT. As protein: CASKGTPAEAFF. Looking up the rest from reference TRBV2 and TRBJ1-1 gives the full variable domain: EPEVTQTPSHQVTQMGQEVILRCVPISNHLYFYWYRQILGQKVEFLVSFYNNEISEKSEIFDDQFSVERPDGSNFTLKIRSTKLEDSAMYFCASKGTPAEAFFGQGTRLTVV.

The chain recombines TRBV18 with TRBJ1-2; a weak D match, TRBD1 (6 bases). Germline V gene sequence: CDR1 KGHSH, CDR2 LQKENI. The CDR3 has 13 residues. The V end lost 2 bases, the J end lost 8 bases, and 12 bases lay between the germline ends. The CDR3 protein is CASSPTAGDGYTF. The CDR3 DNA is TGTGCCAGCTCACCAACGGCAGGGGACGGCTACACCTTC.

The table lists this clonotype with a few counts. The rearrangement joins TRBV18 to TRBJ1-2; 8 bases fit TRBD1. This CDR3 has 14 residues. Looked up from germline, CDR1 is KGHSH and CDR2 is LQKENI. V shed 2 bases, J shed 6 bases, and the junction held 5 bases outside the gene matches. The DNA for the CDR3 is TGTGCCAGCTCACCAAAGACAGGGGTAAATGGCTACACCTTC. Its protein is CASSPKTGVNGYTF.

V is TRBV7-2 and J is TRBJ1-2; D unresolved. Germline CDR1 is SGHTA and CDR2 is FQGNSA. V shed 0 bases and J shed 4 bases, with 9 bases lying between them. The CDR3 length is 14 residues. This CDR3 reads CASSLAWSGYGYTF. The CDR3 DNA reads as TGTGCCAGCAGCTTAGCGTGGAGTGGCTATGGCTACACCTTC.

This clonotype came up a few times. This chain links TRBV7-2 with TRBJ2-3; D is perhaps TRBD1 (5 bases). The CDR3 totals 12 residues. V was cut by 1 base and J by 13 bases, with 12 bases left in between. Germline V lookup: CDR1 SGHTA, CDR2 FQGNSA. The CDR3 nucleotides are TGTGCCAGCAGCTTAGTATCCAGGGTAAAGTATTTT. Its protein is CASSLVSRVKYF.

This clonotype was counted between two and nine times. CDR3 bases: TGTGCCAGCAGTCGAGGGGACTCGAGCTCCTACGAGCAGTACTTC. It specifies CASSRGDSSSYEQYF. V and J are TRBV2 and TRBJ2-7; D is possibly TRBD2 (6 bases). Trimming took off 5 bases at V and 0 bases at J, with 14 bases between the two ends. The germline V gene has CDR1 SNHLY and CDR2 FYNNEI. The CDR3 length is 15 residues.